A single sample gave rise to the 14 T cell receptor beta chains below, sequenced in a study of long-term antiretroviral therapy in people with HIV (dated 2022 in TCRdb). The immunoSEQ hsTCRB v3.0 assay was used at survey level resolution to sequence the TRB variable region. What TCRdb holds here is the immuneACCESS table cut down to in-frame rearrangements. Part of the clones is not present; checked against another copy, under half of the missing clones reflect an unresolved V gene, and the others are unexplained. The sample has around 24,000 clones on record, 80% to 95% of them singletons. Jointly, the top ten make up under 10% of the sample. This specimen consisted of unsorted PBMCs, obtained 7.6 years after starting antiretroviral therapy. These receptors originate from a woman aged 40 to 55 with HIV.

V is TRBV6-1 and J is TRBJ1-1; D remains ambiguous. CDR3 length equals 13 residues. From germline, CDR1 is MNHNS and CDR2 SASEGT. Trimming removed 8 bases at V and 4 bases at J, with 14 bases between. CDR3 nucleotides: TGTGCCAGCTCAAGGATAGGGAGCACTGAAGCTTTCTTT. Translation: CASSRIGSTEAFF.

Here the CDR3 reads CSVLTGAGGPQHF. CDR3 sequence (DNA): TGCAGCGTCCTAACAGGGGCGGGGGGGCCCCAGCATTTT. The V and J genes are TRBV29-1 and TRBJ1-5; 7 bases are a match to TRBD1. Germline CDR1 reads SQVTM; CDR2 reads ANQGSEA. With 6 bases clipped from V and 9 bases from J, the junction kept 11 bases outside the gene matches. The CDR3 sequence is 13 residues long.

CDR3 protein: CSVAGRGPLEQYF. CDR3 DNA sequence: TGCAGCGTTGCGGGACGAGGGCCCCTGGAGCAGTACTTC. The gene calls are TRBV29-1 and TRBJ2-7; D tentatively fits TRBD1 or TRBD2 (5 bases each). The CDR3 spans 13 residues. Looked up from germline, CDR1 is SQVTM and CDR2 is ANQGSEA. Trimming took off 4 bases at V and 7 bases at J, with 17 bases between the two ends.

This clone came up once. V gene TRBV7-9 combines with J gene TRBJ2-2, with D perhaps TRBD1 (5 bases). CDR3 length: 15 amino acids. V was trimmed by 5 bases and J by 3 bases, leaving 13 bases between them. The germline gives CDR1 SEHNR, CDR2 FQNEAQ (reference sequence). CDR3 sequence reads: CASSTSVGDTGELFF. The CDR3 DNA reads TGTGCCAGCAGCACCTCGGTAGGGGACACCGGGGAGCTGTTTTTT.

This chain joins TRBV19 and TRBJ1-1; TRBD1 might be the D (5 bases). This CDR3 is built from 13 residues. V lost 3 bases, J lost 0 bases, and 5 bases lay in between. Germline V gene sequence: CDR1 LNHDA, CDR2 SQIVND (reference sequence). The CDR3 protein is CASSMGLNTEAFF. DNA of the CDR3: TGTGCCAGTAGTATGGGGCTGAACACTGAAGCTTTCTTT.

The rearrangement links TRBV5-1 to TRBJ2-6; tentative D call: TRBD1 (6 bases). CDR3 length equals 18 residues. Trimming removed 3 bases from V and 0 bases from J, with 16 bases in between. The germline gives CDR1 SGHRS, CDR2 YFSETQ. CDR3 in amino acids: CASSYKQGLSSGANVLTF. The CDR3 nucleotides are TGCGCCAGCAGCTATAAACAGGGATTAAGCTCTGGGGCCAACGTCCTGACTTTC.

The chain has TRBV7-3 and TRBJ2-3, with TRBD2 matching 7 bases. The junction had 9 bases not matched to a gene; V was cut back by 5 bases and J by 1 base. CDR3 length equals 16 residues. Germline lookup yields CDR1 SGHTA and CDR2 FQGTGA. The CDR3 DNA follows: TGTGCCAGCAGCGTATCGGGCGGGGGACGCACAGATACGCAGTATTTT. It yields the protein CASSVSGGGRTDTQYF.

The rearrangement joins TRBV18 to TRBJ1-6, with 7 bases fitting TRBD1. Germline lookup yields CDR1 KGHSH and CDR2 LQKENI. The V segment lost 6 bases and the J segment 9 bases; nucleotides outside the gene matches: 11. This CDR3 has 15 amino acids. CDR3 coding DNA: TGTGCCAGCTCGCCGGCCACAGGGGTTGGTTCACCCCTCCACTTT. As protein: CASSPATGVGSPLHF. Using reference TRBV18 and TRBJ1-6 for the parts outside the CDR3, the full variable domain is NAGVMQNPRHLVRRRGQEARLRCSPMKGHSHVYWYRQLPEEGLKFMVYLQKENIIDESGMPKERFSAEFPKEGPSILRIQQVVRGDSAAYFCASSPATGVGSPLHFGNGTRLTVT.

The DNA of the CDR3 is TGTGCCAGCAGCCCAGGACAGCGAGCTAACTATGGCTACACCTTC. Translation: CASSPGQRANYGYTF. The chain employs TRBV5-8 and TRBJ1-2; maybe TRBD1 (6 bases). This CDR3 has 15 residues. V dropped 4 bases and J dropped 0 bases, with 13 bases sitting between them. Germline V gene lookup returns CDR1 SGHTS and CDR2 YDEGEE.

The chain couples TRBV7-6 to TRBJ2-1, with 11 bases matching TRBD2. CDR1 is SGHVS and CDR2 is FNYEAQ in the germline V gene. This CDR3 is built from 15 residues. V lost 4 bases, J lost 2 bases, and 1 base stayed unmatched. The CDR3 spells CASSYSGGAYNEQFF. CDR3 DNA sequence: TGTGCCAGCAGCTATAGCGGGGGGGCCTACAATGAGCAGTTCTTC.

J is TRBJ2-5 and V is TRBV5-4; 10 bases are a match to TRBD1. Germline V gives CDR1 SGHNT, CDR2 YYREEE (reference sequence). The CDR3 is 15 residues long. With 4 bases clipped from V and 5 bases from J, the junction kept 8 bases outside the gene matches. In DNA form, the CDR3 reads TGTGCCAGCAGCCAACGACAGGGGGCGCAGGAGACCCAGTACTTC. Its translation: CASSQRQGAQETQYF.

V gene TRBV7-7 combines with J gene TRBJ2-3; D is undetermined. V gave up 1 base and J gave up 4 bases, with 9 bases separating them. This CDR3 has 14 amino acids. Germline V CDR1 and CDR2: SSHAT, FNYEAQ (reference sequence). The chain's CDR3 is CASSLGLGSDTQYF. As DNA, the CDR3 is TGTGCCAGCAGCTTAGGTCTCGGTTCAGATACGCAGTATTTT.

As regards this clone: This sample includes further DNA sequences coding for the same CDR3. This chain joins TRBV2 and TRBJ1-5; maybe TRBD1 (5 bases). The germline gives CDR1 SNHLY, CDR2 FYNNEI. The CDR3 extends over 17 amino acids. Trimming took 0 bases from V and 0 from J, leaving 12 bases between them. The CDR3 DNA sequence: TGTGCCAGCAGTGAAGCGCGGGGCGGACCTAGCAATCAGCCCCAGCATTTT. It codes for CASSEARGGPSNQPQHF.

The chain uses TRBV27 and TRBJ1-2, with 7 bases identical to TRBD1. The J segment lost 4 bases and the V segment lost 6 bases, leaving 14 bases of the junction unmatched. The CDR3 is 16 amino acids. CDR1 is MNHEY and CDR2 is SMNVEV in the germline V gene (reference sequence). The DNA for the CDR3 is TGTGCCAGCAGAGATACCAGACAGGGCTCTAGCTATGGCTACACCTTC. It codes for CASRDTRQGSSYGYTF.